This T cell receptor (beta chain) derives from a study of tumor and adjacent non-tumor tissue in lung cancer. Background on the study: Patients were aged about 30 to 85, approximately ten men and about five women, stage I to III. Some 3.9 million productive TCRbeta reads were obtained per sample on average.

TCRbeta libraries were built with three rounds of nested PCR, modified from ARM-PCR. TCRdb redid the calling of the multiplex PCR reads with MiXCR, one entry per CDR3 protein. The data show 60,000 to 90,000 distinct CDR3 sequences, over 75% seen once. RNA was extracted from bulk tissue without any cell sorting. Newly diagnosed lung cancer patients had thoracic surgery in China, August–November 2014, without prior chemotherapy. This CDR3 has 13 residues. Germline CDR1 MDHEN, CDR2 SYDVKM. V gave up 7 bases and J gave up 5 bases; unmatched junction bases: 5. This clonotype came up many times. Material: lung tumor tissue. The chain is built from TRBV28 and TRBJ2-1, with TRBD2 matching over 7 bases. The clonotype was recovered from a woman between 50 and 59 years old with non-small cell lung cancer. CDR3 protein: CASTGGLHNEQFF. The CDR3 DNA reads TGTGCCAGCACCGGGGGGTTACACAATGAGCAGTTCTTC.